This T cell receptor (beta chain) was sequenced during a study of CD8 T cells in Susac syndrome (dated by TCRdb to the late 2010s). Background on the whole study: Among the sequenced Susac syndrome patients, over five had clinically active disease and roughly 8 were in clinical remission. At the time of blood withdrawal, Susac syndrome patients were either therapy-naive, taking corticosteroids (with some also receiving IVIg), or on IVIg alone. The study used repertoire sequencing to test whether antigen drove CD8+ T cell activation and differentiation in Susac syndrome. Points the paper makes about the study in general: In the CD4+ T cell repertoire of Susac syndrome patients, clonal expansion was not detected. The number of individuals in the TCR sequencing and HLA analysis was recognized as being relatively small.

RNA was extracted with the RNeasy kit and about 0.5 to 1 ug was reverse transcribed using random hexamers. The immunoSEQ multiplex PCR assay, which covers 54 Vbeta and 13 Jbeta segments, was used to amplify TCR beta CDR3 regions. To correct PCR amplification bias, a synthetic template baseline was used for both primer optimization and computational correction. The paper's processing steps were these. Reads were annotated to V, D and J genes according to IMGT and were analyzed with immunoSEQ Analyzer, with only productive sequences retained. Clonality was calculated as one minus the Shannon entropy normalized by log2 of the number of productive unique sequences. For each patient and control, public and private clones were evaluated within the 100 most prevalent clones. Clones were defined as Susac-specific when absent from the healthy and MS cohorts, from fewer than 1,300 published viral clones and from other ImmuneACCESS disease sequences. TCRdb reprocessed the public reads (quality trimming at Q25 with fastp, clone calling with MiXCR) and kept in-frame beta chains. Every distinct CDR3 protein forms one entry, paired with its most common genes and DNA. These V and J calls derive from TCRdb rather than the authors' analysis. In all, the sample holds 95,000 to 150,000 distinct CDR3 sequences, and roughly 95% of those were seen once. Less than 0.15% of the sample belongs to the ten largest clones.

Peripheral blood CD8+ and CD4+ T cells from healthy donors, Susac syndrome patients and multiple sclerosis patients were profiled by high-throughput TCR beta sequencing. The Susac syndrome patients fulfilled recently defined diagnostic criteria for either definite or probable disease. Bulk CD8+ and CD4+ T cells were purified by magnetic negative isolation, whereas CD8+ TEMRA cells were enriched by FACS. Blood was collected in EDTA tubes and processed within 24 hours, with PBMCs isolated through density gradient centrifugation. PBMCs destined for TCR sequencing were cryopreserved in liquid nitrogen and later thawed in a 37 °C water bath. The sorted or isolated CD4+, CD8+ and CD8+ TEMRA cells had a purity of 90% or higher. V loses 5 bases of germline sequence and J loses 8 bases, and the interval between the two ends is 12 bases. From its cysteine to its phenylalanine, the CDR3 spans 13 amino acids. The CDR3 DNA has 39 bases and is translated from base 1. From a lookup of the germline V gene, CDR1 and CDR2 are SGHVS and FNYEAQ.

Comment on this clonotype: Its antigen is still unknown. Per-nucleotide qualities are absent, and no much larger clonotype sits a single base away.

Material: CD4+ T cells from PBMCs. Recombination joined TRBV7-6 with TRBJ2-2; the D region is possibly TRBD1 or TRBD2, each matching across 6 bases. The TCR comes from a human donor with Susac syndrome. The sequenced DNA is TGTGCCAGCAGCCCGGGGGCGAAGGGGGAGCTGTTTTTT. The encoded protein is CASSPGAKGELFF.